One T cell receptor beta chain is described in this entry. No antigen is known for it. The input lacks base qualities; no much larger clone sits a single base away. The CDR3 regions of human TCRbeta chains were subjected to immunosequencing. On the study's bioinformatics: TCRs in the repertoires were matched against a reference library of SARS-CoV-2-specific TCRs that had been generated with the MIRA antigen-specificity platform. Breadth meant the fraction of unique TCRs that were SARS-CoV-2-associated, whereas depth meant the fraction of total T cells that were SARS-CoV-2-associated. Using the MIRA data, each spike-specific TCR was mapped to the spike region that the TCR reacts to and placed in a CD4 or CD8 class. Log10-transformed breadth and depth values were compared by one-way ANOVA with Sidak's multiple comparisons tests. The clones in this table, taken by TCRdb from immuneACCESS, are in-frame only. Not every clone is retained; where verified, under half of the shortfall comes from an unresolved V gene, and the cause of the rest is unknown. From that table come the V and J calls and clone size; the DNA was used to work out D and trimming. Across this sample there are 95,000 to 150,000 clones, with roughly 88% seen only once. Clones ranked in the top ten supply 25% to 35% of the sample.

Sequences LNHDA (CDR1) and SQIVND (CDR2) are obtained from the germline V gene (reference sequence). Cut back by 11 bases and 7 bases, the V and J ends lie 21 bases apart. Spanning cysteine to phenylalanine, the CDR3 consists of 14 amino acids. Of all the DNA, just the CDR3 is kept, 42 bases in frame from base 1. The data stem from a study of T cell responses to AZD1222 COVID-19 vaccine (TCRdb year 2021). For context, the study as a whole: TCR sequencing was performed for roughly 250 trial participants, of whom about 210 were given two doses of AZD1222 and around 25 were given two doses of MenACWY control vaccine. Trial participants were enrolled by age into subgroups of 18-55, 56-69 and 70-plus years, and roughly 150, 30 and 60 TCR-sequenced participants, respectively, were included in these subgroups.

In light of the paper, this sample's time point label describes: about 28 days (+/-7) after the second vaccine dose. AZD1222 recipients with second doses at about 4 weeks or about 12 weeks were pooled, because spike-specific TCR depth and breadth did not differ between schedules. Samples from vaccinated people were obtained from the UK trials COV001 and COV002, which included a single-blind randomized controlled phase 2/3 trial of AZD1222 (ChAdOx1 nCoV-19) in healthy adults. For TCRbeta chain sequencing, PBMC samples were collected from trial participants at day 0 and at day 28 after the second dose. What the research found in general, with its limitations: Epitopes outside the regions mutated in the B.1.351 and B.1.1.7 variants were reportedly recognized by nearly half of the unique spike-specific TCRs. Most participants were white British and females outnumbered males, and the authors suggested that clonal diversity may have been underestimated. Because no samples from the day 14 peak response were available, repertoires could be characterized only after the peak T cell response. Conclusions about previously exposed vaccinees were limited because only 6 or 7 AZD1222 recipients were SARS-CoV-2 seropositive at baseline. In the small 56-69-year group, the increase in depth fell short of significance, most likely because of low power. The vaccine-associated CD4 TCRs covered the entire spike protein, and the dominant responses fell in regions 160-218 and 743-854. After two AZD1222 doses, both the breadth and the depth of spike-specific TCRs were significantly higher than at day 0 and than in MenACWY recipients.

The input for sequencing was peripheral blood, taken 28 days after the second AZD1222 dose. The rearrangement joined TRBV19 to TRBJ2-1; the D segment could be TRBD2, given 5 matching bases. The receptor comes from an adult who received the AZD1222 COVID-19 vaccine. The nucleotide sequence reads as follows: TGTGCCGCCCGCGGAGGCCTCCTGGCAAATGAGCAGTTCTTC. This translates into CAARGGLLANEQFF.